These 26 T cell receptor beta chains were sequenced from one sample in a study of technical replicates of blood from four donors. Produced via immunoSEQ multiplex PCR; TCRdb's table is partial and in-frame only. The sample contains about 89,000 clones, 90% to 95% of which appear only once. Sequenced: T cells isolated from PBMCs. These receptors all come from a human donor in good health.

As regards this clone: This specimen includes other DNA sequences encoding the same CDR3. This chain links TRBV5-1 with TRBJ1-4; no firm D call. From germline, CDR1 is SGHRS and CDR2 YFSETQ. The CDR3 has 16 residues. V gave up 0 bases and J gave up 5 bases, with 14 bases separating them. DNA of the CDR3: TGCGCCAGCAGCTTGGAAGTACGGGTCCCAAATGAAAAACTGTTTTTT. Translation: CASSLEVRVPNEKLFF. The full variable domain, rest sourced from reference TRBV5-1 and TRBJ1-4, is KAGVTQTPRYLIKTRGQQVTLSCSPISGHRSVSWYQQTPGQGLQFLFEYFSETQRNKGNFPGRFSGRQFSNSRSEMNVSTLELGDSALYLCASSLEVRVPNEKLFFGSGTQLSVL.

The chain has TRBV21-1 and TRBJ2-7; the table's D call of TRBD1 was not tested on the DNA. TRBV21-1 corresponds to a pseudogene. The CDR3 runs to 14 residues. The CDR3 DNA follows: TGTGCCAGCACATTCCCCGGCCGGGACAACGAGCAGTACTTC. Translating gives CASTFPGRDNEQYF.

The V call is TRBV5-1, the J call TRBJ1-2; 8 bases align to TRBD1. With 6 bases clipped from V and 7 bases from J, the junction kept 8 bases outside the gene matches. Germline V lookup: CDR1 SGHRS, CDR2 YFSETQ. This CDR3 contains 13 residues. CDR3 loop: CASTFGTGGGYTF. The CDR3 region has the DNA TGCGCCAGCACCTTCGGGACAGGCGGTGGCTACACCTTC.

CDR3: CASSPVSGTEAFF. As DNA, the CDR3 is TGTGCCAGCAGCCCCGTATCGGGCACTGAAGCTTTCTTT. This sequence joins TRBV9 and TRBJ1-1; D remains unclear. The germline gives CDR1 SGDLS, CDR2 YYNGEE. V was pared by 4 bases and J by 4 bases, with 11 bases between. This CDR3 contains 13 residues.

This sequence joins TRBV15 and TRBJ2-5, with 7 nucleotides matching TRBD1. CDR3 length equals 15 residues. CDR1 and CDR2 from the germline V gene are LNHNV and YYDKDF (reference sequence). V trimming: 6 bases; J trimming: 3 bases; junction bases outside the gene matches: 10. CDR3 amino acids: CATRPRGTAKETQYF. CDR3 coding DNA: TGTGCCACCAGACCAAGGGGGACAGCGAAAGAGACCCAGTACTTC.

V and J are TRBV7-9 and TRBJ2-1; 7 positions agree with TRBD1. Germline-derived CDR1 and CDR2 are SEHNR and FQNEAQ (reference sequence). The length of the CDR3 is 18 residues. Losses at the gene ends were 2 bases for V and 2 bases for J; bases not matched to a gene: 12. The CDR3 loop is CASSLKGRDSQTYNEQFF. The CDR3 nucleotides are TGTGCCAGCAGCTTAAAAGGAAGGGACAGCCAAACCTACAATGAGCAGTTCTTC. Looking up the rest from reference TRBV7-9 and TRBJ2-1 gives the full variable domain: DTGVSQNPRHKITKRGQNVTFRCDPISEHNRLYWYRQTLGQGPEFLTYFQNEAQLEKSRLLSDRFSAERPKGSFSTLEIQRTEQGDSAMYLCASSLKGRDSQTYNEQFFGPGTRLTVL.

The chain couples TRBV28 to TRBJ2-7; D ambiguous. The V and J ends lost 8 bases and 0 bases respectively, with 11 bases between them. Germline V gene lookup returns CDR1 MDHEN and CDR2 SYDVKM. This CDR3 contains 13 residues. CDR3 sequence reads: CASARASSYEQYF. CDR3 DNA sequence: TGTGCCAGCGCCCGTGCGAGCTCCTACGAGCAGTACTTC.

The chain uses TRBV11-2 and TRBJ1-1; no firm D call. This CDR3 spans 13 amino acids. With 6 bases removed from V and 0 bases from J, the gap between germline ends came to 8 bases. Germline V gives CDR1 SGHAT, CDR2 FQNNGV. CDR3 residues: CASSPSLNTEAFF. The DNA for the CDR3 is TGTGCCAGCAGTCCTAGCCTGAACACTGAAGCTTTCTTT.

This clone occurred once. V and J are TRBV29-1 and TRBJ2-7; D gene ambiguous. The CDR3 spans 11 residues. Trimming stripped 6 bases from V and 6 bases from J, with 12 bases between. CDR1 and CDR2 (germline): SQVTM, ANQGSEA. The CDR3 DNA reads TGCAGCGTGAGATATAGGAGCGAGCAGTACTTC. Amino acids: CSVRYRSEQYF.

The V call is TRBV10-1, the J call TRBJ2-5, with 8 positions matching TRBD1. This CDR3 contains 14 residues. Trimming at V came to 3 bases and at J to 2 bases, leaving 2 bases not matched to a gene. Germline lookup yields CDR1 WNHNN and CDR2 SYGVQD (reference sequence). Written as DNA, the CDR3 is TGCGCCAGCAGTGACGGGACAGGTCAAGAGACCCAGTACTTC. Protein: CASSDGTGQETQYF.

The V and J genes are TRBV15 and TRBJ2-1; TRBD2 agrees at 8 bases. The CDR3 covers 15 residues. Germline V gene sequence: CDR1 LNHNV, CDR2 YYDKDF (reference sequence). Trimming cost V 3 bases and J 2 bases; bases outside gene matches: 3. In nucleotides, the CDR3 is TGTGCCACCAGCAGGGCGGGGGGCACCTACAATGAGCAGTTCTTC. It codes for CATSRAGGTYNEQFF.

The chain has TRBV5-1 and TRBJ2-7, with 8 bases aligning to TRBD2. The CDR3 covers 12 residues. V lost 4 bases, J lost 7 bases, and 4 bases stayed unmatched. The V gene's germline CDR1 is SGHRS and CDR2 YFSETQ. CDR3 in DNA: TGCGCCAGCAGCGTGACGGGAGGGGAGCAGTACTTC. Its protein is CASSVTGGEQYF.

The chain is built from TRBV4-2 and TRBJ2-3; D remains unclear. The CDR3 is 16 residues long. The V end was cut by 3 bases, the J end by 1 base, with 14 bases between. Looked up from germline, CDR1 is LGHNA and CDR2 is YNFKEQ. The chain's CDR3 is CASSHTETMGTDTQYF. The CDR3 nucleotides read TGTGCCAGCAGCCATACAGAGACAATGGGCACAGATACGCAGTATTTT.

This sequence joins TRBV7-6 and TRBJ2-3; D perhaps matches TRBD2 (6 bases). Trimming stripped 0 bases from V and 1 base from J, with 11 bases between. Looked up from germline, CDR1 is SGHVS and CDR2 is FNYEAQ. The CDR3 has 16 amino acids. The CDR3 is CASSLAGGIGTDTQYF. In DNA form, the CDR3 reads TGTGCCAGCAGCTTAGCCGGCGGGATTGGCACAGATACGCAGTATTTT.

The chain links TRBV19 to TRBJ2-2; 9 nucleotides align to TRBD1. The germline CDR1 and CDR2 sequences are LNHDA and SQIVND (reference sequence). This CDR3 is built from 15 residues. V shed 7 bases, J shed 7 bases, and the junction held 10 bases outside the gene matches. The CDR3 region is CASTVLTGGLGELFF. CDR3 sequence (DNA): TGTGCCAGTACAGTACTGACAGGGGGTCTCGGGGAGCTGTTTTTT.

The chain links TRBV6-1 to TRBJ2-3; 12 nucleotides line up with TRBD2. Germline assignment: CDR1 MNHNS and CDR2 SASEGT. CDR3 size: 17 residues. Trimming cost V 4 bases and J 0 bases; bases outside gene matches: 5. CDR3 loop: CASSAGTSGQSTDTQYF. The CDR3 DNA is TGTGCCAGCAGTGCTGGGACTAGCGGGCAGAGCACAGATACGCAGTATTTT.

The V call is TRBV6-4, the J call TRBJ1-1; tentatively, D is TRBD1 (5 bases). Germline CDR1 is MRHNA and CDR2 is SNTAGT. Trimming took 7 bases from V and 7 from J, leaving 22 bases between them. The CDR3 is 15 residues long. The CDR3 reads CASTVNHWTPYEAFF. The DNA for the CDR3 is TGTGCCAGCACCGTAAATCACTGGACACCTTATGAAGCTTTCTTT.

The rearrangement links TRBV27 to TRBJ1-1; possible D gene TRBD1, 5 bases. V gave up 6 bases and J gave up 0 bases, with 8 bases separating them. The CDR3 is 13 amino acids. The V gene's germline CDR1 is MNHEY and CDR2 SMNVEV (reference sequence). CDR3 loop: CASRDTLNTEAFF. CDR3 sequence (DNA): TGTGCCAGCAGGGACACCCTGAACACTGAAGCTTTCTTT.

The gene calls are TRBV7-9 and TRBJ2-7, with 8 bases identical to TRBD1. This CDR3 has 16 residues. CDR1 is SEHNR and CDR2 is FQNEAQ in the germline V gene (reference sequence). The ends lost 5 bases at V and 6 bases at J; junction bases unmatched: 15. CDR3 coding DNA: TGTGCCAGCAGCCACACGGGACAGGAGAAACTCGGCGAGCAGTACTTC. It translates to CASSHTGQEKLGEQYF.

J is TRBJ1-1 and V is TRBV27, with D maybe TRBD1 (5 bases). There are 12 residues in the CDR3. Germline assignment: CDR1 MNHEY and CDR2 SMNVEV (reference sequence). CDR3 coding DNA: TGTGCAGTGGGGGGGAGGAACACTGAAGCTTTCTTT. It is translated as CAVGGRNTEAFF.

The chain combines TRBV7-6 with TRBJ2-4; 8 bases map to TRBD2. CDR3 size: 16 residues. Germline V lookup: CDR1 SGHVS, CDR2 FNYEAQ. With V trimmed by 0 bases and J by 3 bases, 4 bases remained unmatched. This CDR3 is CASSLALRGGKNIQYF. Here the CDR3 DNA reads TGTGCCAGCAGCTTAGCGCTTCGGGGGGGCAAAAACATTCAGTACTTC.

The chain is built from TRBV25-1 and TRBJ1-5; TRBD1 is a possible D gene (6 bases). The CDR3 consists of 13 residues. CDR1 and CDR2 from the germline V gene are MGHDK and SYGVNS. Trimming left V 1 base short and J 11 bases short, with 12 bases between. CDR3 residues: CASSESRSGAQHF. The CDR3 bases are TGTGCCAGCAGTGAATCGAGGTCAGGGGCCCAGCATTTT.

The chain employs TRBV10-3 and TRBJ1-2, with D possibly matching TRBD1 (5 bases). The V end lost 9 bases, the J end lost 3 bases, and 17 bases lay between the germline ends. The CDR3 consists of 14 residues. Germline-derived CDR1 and CDR2 are ENHRY and SYGVKD. The DNA of the CDR3 is TGTGCCATAACCAGGGAATTGGCTGACTATGGCTACACCTTC. It is translated as CAITRELADYGYTF.

This sequence joins TRBV5-1 and TRBJ1-5; weak D call: TRBD1 (6 bases). Trimming cost V 3 bases and J 5 bases, with 18 bases left between them. Germline CDR1 and CDR2: SGHRS and YFSETQ. This CDR3 has 16 residues. Here the CDR3 reads CASSWRKQGKYQPQHF. CDR3 sequence (DNA): TGCGCCAGCAGCTGGAGAAAACAGGGTAAATATCAGCCCCAGCATTTT.

The rearrangement joins TRBV11-2 to TRBJ1-2; D might be TRBD1 (5 bases). V lost 1 base and J lost 6, with 12 bases in between. Germline loops: CDR1 SGHAT, CDR2 FQNNGV. There are 14 residues in the CDR3. The CDR3 loop reads CASSLAGSGDGYTF. DNA of the CDR3: TGTGCCAGCAGCTTAGCAGGGAGCGGGGATGGCTACACCTTC.

The genes are TRBV7-2 and TRBJ1-2; possibly TRBD1 for D (5 bases). V lost 1 base and J lost 2, with 8 bases in between. The germline V gene encodes CDR1 SGHTA and CDR2 FQGNSA. The CDR3 is 14 residues long. CDR3 sequence: CASSLGGTNYGYTF. The CDR3 bases are TGTGCCAGCAGCTTAGGCGGGACCAACTATGGCTACACCTTC.